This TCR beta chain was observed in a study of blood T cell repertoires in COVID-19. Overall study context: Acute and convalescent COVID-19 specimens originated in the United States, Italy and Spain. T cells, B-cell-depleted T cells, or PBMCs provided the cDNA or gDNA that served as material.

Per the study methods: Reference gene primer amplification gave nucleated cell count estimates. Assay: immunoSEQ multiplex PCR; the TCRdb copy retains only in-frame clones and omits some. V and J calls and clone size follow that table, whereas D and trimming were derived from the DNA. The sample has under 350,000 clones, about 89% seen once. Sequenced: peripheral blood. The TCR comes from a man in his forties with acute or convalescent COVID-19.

Here the CDR3 DNA reads TGTGCCACCAGTGATTTGCCCTCGTCCGCAGGGATTGAGCAGTTCTTC. Translation gives CATSDLPSSAGIEQFF. The chain has TRBV24-1 and TRBJ2-1; tentative D call: TRBD1 (5 bases). The V end was cut by 0 bases, the J end by 9 bases, with 17 bases between. The CDR3 is made up of 16 amino acids. Per germline, CDR1 KGHDR and CDR2 SFDVKD.